Given below is one T cell receptor (beta chain) in context. Its antigen is undetermined. This may arise from a read error, as a much more abundant clone is one base away. Before ophthalmopathy appeared, progressors gave blood at initial hyperthyroidism diagnosis. The sample originates from a study of T cells in Graves' hyperthyroidism and ophthalmopathy. The overall study: Initial diagnosis, before any treatment, was when peripheral blood was collected.

Study results and limitations: Stable hyperthyroidism was separated from ophthalmopathy by a model based on 13 V-J features.

RNA transcripts yielded amplified TCR beta CDR3 regions. First-round RT-PCR of the TCR CDR3 relied on the HTBI primer set. TCRdb analysed the multiplex PCR reads with MiXCR anew, one entry per CDR3 protein. This table has 250,000 to 300,000 distinct CDR3 sequences, 13% appearing once. The V and J ends lost 0 bases and 8 bases respectively, with 17 bases between them. The CDR3 extends over 16 amino acids. The germline V gene has CDR1 SEHNR and CDR2 FQNEAQ (reference sequence). V is TRBV7-9 and J is TRBJ2-1; D is unclear. The receptor was isolated from a woman younger than 45 with Graves' hyperthyroidism that later progressed to Graves' ophthalmopathy. Sequenced: blood. The CDR3: CASSLATTDLTDEQFF. The CDR3 nucleotides are TGTGCCAGCAGCTTAGCGACAACAGACCTTACAGATGAGCAGTTCTTC.